Listed below are T cell receptor beta chains from one sample, sequenced in a study of beta chain features in type 1 diabetes. The assay was immunoSEQ multiplex PCR, and TCRdb's table has in-frame clones only and misses some. The sample has over 700,000 clones; 15% to 20% are singletons. What was sequenced was naive CD4+ T cells from blood. Every receptor here comes from a woman between 18 and 29 years old in good health. The CDR3 runs from the conserved cysteine through the conserved F or W. The D gene is left open where the match is weak.

j_gene | d_gene | v_gene | CDR3aa
TRBJ2-3 | . | TRBV7-2 | CASSRARRDTQYF
TRBJ2-2 | . | TRBV28 | CASSLFAGELFF
TRBJ2-1 | TRBD2 | TRBV9 | CASSVRASGPYNEQFF
TRBJ2-3 | . | TRBV14 | CASRRQSSTDTQYF
TRBJ2-7 | TRBD1 | TRBV7-9 | CASSSLGTADSYEQYF
TRBJ2-7 | . | TRBV30 | CAWEGHEQYF
TRBJ2-3 | . | TRBV20-1 | CSAPSADTQYF
TRBJ2-7 | . | TRBV5-6 | CASSLDRTPEQYF
TRBJ2-1 | TRBD2 | TRBV5-1 | CASRVLAGAYNEQFF
TRBJ2-1 | . | TRBV10-3 | CAISESSGKNEQFF
TRBJ2-7 | TRBD2 | TRBV19 | CASSPTSGREYEQYF
TRBJ2-1 | . | TRBV27 | CASSLSGWTAGNEQFF
TRBJ2-3 | TRBD2 | TRBV19 | CASGGWPGAGGPSDTQYF
TRBJ1-1 | . | TRBV19 | CASSEAFF
TRBJ2-5 | TRBD2 | TRBV7-9 | CASSQGLAGGETQYF
TRBJ2-3 | . | TRBV2 | CASKGTFLDTQYF
TRBJ2-7 | . | TRBV15 | CATSRERVTAYEQYF
TRBJ2-4 | TRBD1 | TRBV28 | CASSLGDRNIQYF
TRBJ2-3 | . | TRBV2 | CASSDRAADTQYF
TRBJ1-5 | . | TRBV7-2 | CASSLLNQPQHF
TRBJ2-5 | . | TRBV29-1 | CSVDLGNQETQYF
TRBJ2-2 | TRBD2 | TRBV2 | CASRGTSGRFGGELFF
TRBJ2-2 | . | TRBV15 | CATSRPNQWTSNTGELFF
TRBJ2-7 | TRBD1 | TRBV19 | CASSSLGTANYEQYF
TRBJ2-2 | . | TRBV2 | CASSGAGGELFF
TRBJ2-4 | TRBD2 | TRBV28 | CASSTETSSNIQYF
TRBJ2-7 | . | TRBV4-2 | CASSQEVQALYEQYF
TRBJ2-6 | . | TRBV18 | CASSPGGSGANVLTF
TRBJ2-1 | . | TRBV4-1 | CASSQEPTGMVEQFF
TRBJ1-5 | . | TRBV28 | CASSEPKGGQPQHF
TRBJ2-3 | . | TRBV6-5 | CASSYSGRFTDTQYF
TRBJ2-7 | TRBD2 | TRBV28 | CASRGNGGEQYF
TRBJ1-5 | . | TRBV9 | CASSVGFDGQPQHF
TRBJ1-1 | . | TRBV28 | CASSLQGRWTEAFF
TRBJ2-5 | TRBD1 | TRBV28 | CASSTIRGKGTQYF
TRBJ2-1 | . | TRBV5-1 | CASSLGGTDYNEQFF
TRBJ1-5 | . | TRBV20-1 | CSARDHQPQHF
TRBJ2-3 | TRBD2 | TRBV28 | CASSLLAGGPSDTQYF
TRBJ2-1 | TRBD2 | TRBV18 | CASSSTSGGYNEQFF
TRBJ1-1 | . | TRBV28 | CASSIQGWTSEAFF
TRBJ2-5 | TRBD1 | TRBV28 | CASSSQGAQETQYF
TRBJ2-3 | . | TRBV5-4 | CASSGRQVGTDTQYF
TRBJ1-2 | . | TRBV23-1 | CASSHPPGRGDYGYTF
TRBJ1-4 | . | TRBV19 | CASTPQWAANEKLFF